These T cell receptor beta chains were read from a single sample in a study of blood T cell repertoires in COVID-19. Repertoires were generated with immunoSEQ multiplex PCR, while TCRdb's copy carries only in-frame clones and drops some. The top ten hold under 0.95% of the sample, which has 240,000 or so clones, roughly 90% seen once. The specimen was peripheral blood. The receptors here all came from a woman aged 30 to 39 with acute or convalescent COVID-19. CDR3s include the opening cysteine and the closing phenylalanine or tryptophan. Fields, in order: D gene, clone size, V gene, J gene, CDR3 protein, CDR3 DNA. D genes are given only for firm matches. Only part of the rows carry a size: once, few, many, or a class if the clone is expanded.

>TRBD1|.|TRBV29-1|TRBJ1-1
CSVERDRGRTEAFF
TGCAGCGTTGAACGGGACAGGGGGCGGACTGAAGCTTTCTTT
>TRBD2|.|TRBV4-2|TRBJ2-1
CASSPGLAGEDNEQFF
TGTGCCAGCAGCCCGGGACTAGCGGGAGAAGACAATGAGCAGTTCTTC
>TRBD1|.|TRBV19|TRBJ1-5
CASSRTGVSNQPQHF
TGTGCCAGTAGTCGGACAGGGGTTAGCAATCAGCCCCAGCATTTT
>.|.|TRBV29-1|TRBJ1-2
CSVEDRSSQNYGYTF
TGCAGCGTTGAAGATCGTTCGTCACAGAACTATGGCTACACCTTC
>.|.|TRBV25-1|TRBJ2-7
CASSLGFEQYF
TGTGCCAGCAGTCTCGGTTTCGAGCAGTACTTC
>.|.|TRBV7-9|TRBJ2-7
CASSFAVGAYEQYF
TGTGCCAGCAGCTTCGCGGTCGGAGCCTACGAGCAGTACTTC
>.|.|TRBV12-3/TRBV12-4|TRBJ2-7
CASSTQGREQYF
TGTGCCAGCAGTACGCAGGGTAGGGAGCAGTACTTC
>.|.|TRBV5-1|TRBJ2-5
CASSLQSQETQYF
TGCGCCAGCAGCTTACAGAGCCAAGAGACCCAGTACTTC
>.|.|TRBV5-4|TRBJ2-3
CASSLASAGSTDTQYF
TGTGCCAGCAGCTTGGCTTCGGCAGGGAGCACAGATACGCAGTATTTT
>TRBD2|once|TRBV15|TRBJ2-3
CATSREGTSRADTQYF
TGTGCCACCAGCAGAGAGGGGACTAGCAGGGCAGATACGCAGTATTTT
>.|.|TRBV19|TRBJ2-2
CASSIRTRDLTGELFF
TGTGCCAGTAGTATAAGGACCAGGGATCTCACCGGGGAGCTGTTTTTT
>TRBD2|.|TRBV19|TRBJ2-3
CASSTSGFADTQYF
TGTGCCAGTAGTACTAGCGGGTTTGCAGATACGCAGTATTTT
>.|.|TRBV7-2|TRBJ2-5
CASSLTAVQETQYF
TGTGCCAGCAGCTTAACAGCGGTCCAAGAGACCCAGTACTTC
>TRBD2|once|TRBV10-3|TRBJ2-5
CAISEYLTSGNQETQYF
TGTGCCATCAGTGAGTACTTGACTAGCGGGAACCAAGAGACCCAGTACTTC
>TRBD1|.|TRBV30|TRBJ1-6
CAWSVPGTVKSPLHF
TGTGCCTGGAGTGTACCTGGGACAGTGAAATCACCCCTCCACTTT
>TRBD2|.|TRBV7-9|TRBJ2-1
CASSHIAGVSYNEQFF
TGTGCCAGCAGCCACATAGCGGGAGTCTCCTACAATGAGCAGTTCTTC
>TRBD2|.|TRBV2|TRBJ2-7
CASTETSGRSYEQYF
TGTGCCAGCACCGAGACTAGCGGGAGATCCTACGAGCAGTACTTC
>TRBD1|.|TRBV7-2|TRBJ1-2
CASSPSPVQGAFGYTF
TGTGCCAGCAGCCCTAGCCCTGTACAGGGGGCGTTTGGCTACACCTTC
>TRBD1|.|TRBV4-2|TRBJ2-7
CASSQGQGAVSEQYF
TGTGCCAGCAGCCAAGGACAGGGGGCAGTATCCGAGCAGTACTTC
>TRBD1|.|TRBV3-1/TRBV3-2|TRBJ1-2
CASSQDRTGGGNGYTF
TGTGCCAGCAGCCAAGATCGCACAGGGGGAGGGAATGGCTACACCTTC
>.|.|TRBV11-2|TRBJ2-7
CASSLELQRSYEQYF
TGTGCCAGCAGCTTAGAGTTACAGCGGTCCTACGAGCAGTACTTC
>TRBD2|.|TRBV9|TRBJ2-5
CASSVVGGLVIETQYF
TGTGCCAGCAGCGTAGTGGGGGGACTAGTGATAGAGACCCAGTACTTC
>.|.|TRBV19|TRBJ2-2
CASSIRYGELFF
TGTGCCAGTAGTATCCGTTACGGGGAGCTGTTTTTT
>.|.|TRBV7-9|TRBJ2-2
CASRKPPRGNTGELFF
TGTGCCAGCAGAAAACCCCCCAGGGGCAACACCGGGGAGCTGTTTTTT
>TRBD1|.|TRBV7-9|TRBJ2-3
CASSGRTGGADTQYF
TGTGCCAGCAGCGGTCGGACAGGGGGAGCAGATACGCAGTATTTT
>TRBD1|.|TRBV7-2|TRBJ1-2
CASTPGPGTGFYGYTF
TGTGCCAGCACCCCTGGACCCGGGACAGGGTTTTATGGCTACACCTTC